A single sample is the source of the 2 T cell receptor beta chains below, sequenced in a study of blood T cells in healthy people across ages. Next came a second PCR, run for 7 to 11 cycles, which used a sample-barcoded 5' primer along with a J-beta primer mix. TCRdb redid the calling of the 5' RACE reads with MiXCR, one entry per CDR3 protein. The sample lists about 570,000 distinct CDR3 sequences; 27% were seen once. The sample taken for sequencing was blood. These receptors came from an older woman in good health.

The rearrangement links TRBV20-1 to TRBJ1-5, with 10 bases matching TRBD1. Unmatched junction bases numbered 10, after V lost 6 bases and J lost 5 bases. Germline V lookup: CDR1 DFQATT, CDR2 SNEGSKA (reference sequence). The CDR3 contains 15 residues. CDR3 DNA sequence: TGCAGTGCCACCTCAGGGGGACAGGGGCATCAGCCCCAGCATTTT. Protein product: CSATSGGQGHQPQHF.

The chain recombines TRBV20-1 with TRBJ2-7, with D possibly being TRBD1 or TRBD2 (5 bases each). This CDR3 region has 13 residues. Per germline, CDR1 DFQATT and CDR2 SNEGSKA (reference sequence). V was shortened by 4 bases and J by 5 bases, with 15 bases between the two germline ends. CDR3 sequence reads: CSATDQRGHEQYF. The DNA of the CDR3 is TGCAGTGCTACGGACCAACGGGGCCACGAGCAGTACTTC.